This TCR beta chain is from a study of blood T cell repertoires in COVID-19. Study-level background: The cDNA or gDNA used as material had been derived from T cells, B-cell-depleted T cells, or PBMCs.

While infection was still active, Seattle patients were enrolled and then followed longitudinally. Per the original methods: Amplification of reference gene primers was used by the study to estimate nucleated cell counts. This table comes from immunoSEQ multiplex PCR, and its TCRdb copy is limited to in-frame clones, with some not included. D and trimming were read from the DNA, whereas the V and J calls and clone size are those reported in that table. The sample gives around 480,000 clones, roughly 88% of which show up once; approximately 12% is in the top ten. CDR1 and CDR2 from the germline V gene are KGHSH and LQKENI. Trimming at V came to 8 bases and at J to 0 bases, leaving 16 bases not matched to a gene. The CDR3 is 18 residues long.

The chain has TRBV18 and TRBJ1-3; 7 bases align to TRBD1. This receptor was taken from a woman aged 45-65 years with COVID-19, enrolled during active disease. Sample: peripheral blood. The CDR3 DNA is TGTGCCAGCGCCGATACGCGACAGGGAAAGGGCTCTGGAAACACCATATATTTT. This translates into CASADTRQGKGSGNTIYF.